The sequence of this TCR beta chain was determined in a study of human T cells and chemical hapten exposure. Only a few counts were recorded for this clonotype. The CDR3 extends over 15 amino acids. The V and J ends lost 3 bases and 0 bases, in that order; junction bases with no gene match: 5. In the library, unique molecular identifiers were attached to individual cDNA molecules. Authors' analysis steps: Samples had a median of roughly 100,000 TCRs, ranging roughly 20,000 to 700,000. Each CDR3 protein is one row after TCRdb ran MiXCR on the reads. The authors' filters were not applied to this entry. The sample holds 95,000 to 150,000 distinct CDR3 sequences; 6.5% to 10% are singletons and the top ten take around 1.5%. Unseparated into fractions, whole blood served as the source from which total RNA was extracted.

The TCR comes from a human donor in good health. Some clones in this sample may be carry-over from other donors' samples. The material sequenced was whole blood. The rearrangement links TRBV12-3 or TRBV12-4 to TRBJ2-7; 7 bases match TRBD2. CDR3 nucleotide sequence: TGTGCCAGCAGTTTTGGGCTAGCGGTCTCCTACGAGCAGTACTTC. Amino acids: CASSFGLAVSYEQYF.